Listed below are T cell receptor beta chains from one sample, sequenced in a study of blood T cell repertoires in COVID-19. Sequencing was performed with immunoSEQ multiplex PCR; in TCRdb, only in-frame clones are kept and a portion is missing. The sample lists nearly 350,000 clones, roughly 90% occurring once. The sequenced sample consisted of PBMCs or T cells enriched from blood (not recorded which). These receptors all come from a woman aged 25 to 39 who had recovered from COVID-19. Each CDR3 is given with its conserved first and last residue. The D gene is left open where the match is weak. Clone size appears in some rows only: once, few, many, or a class for an expanded clone.

v_gene	d_gene	abundance	j_gene	CDR3nt	CDR3aa
TRBV2	TRBD1	once	TRBJ1-2	TGTGCCAGCAGTGGCCAGGGGGTCTTCGGCTACACCTTC	CASSGQGVFGYTF
TRBV4-1	TRBD2	once	TRBJ2-5	TGCGCCAGCAGCCAGGGACTAGCGTCGCAAGAGACCCAGTACTTC	CASSQGLASQETQYF
TRBV18	.	.	TRBJ1-4	TGTGCCAGCTCACCCCGTGGCGGCGGAGTTGCAACTAATGAAAAACTGTTTTTT	CASSPRGGGVATNEKLFF
TRBV10-3	.	.	TRBJ1-5	TGTGCCATCTCCGACAGAAATCAGCCCCAGCATTTT	CAISDRNQPQHF
TRBV11-2	TRBD1	.	TRBJ2-7	TGTGCCAGCAGCTGGACAGGGGGCTCCTACGAGCAGTACTTC	CASSWTGGSYEQYF
TRBV5-1	.	once	TRBJ2-7	TGCGCCAGCAGCATAGAGACTACTTCCTACGAGCAGTACTTC	CASSIETTSYEQYF
TRBV28	TRBD1	.	TRBJ1-2	TGTGCCAGCAGCCTGGGACAGCCCTATGGCTACACCTTC	CASSLGQPYGYTF
TRBV5-1	.	.	TRBJ1-6	TGCGCCAGCAGCTCTCTTGGGAGAGTTCTTAATTCACCCCTCCACTTT	CASSSLGRVLNSPLHF
TRBV18	TRBD1	.	TRBJ2-1	TGTGCCAGCTCACAGACAGGGGTATCCGATCAGGAGCAGTTCTTC	CASSQTGVSDQEQFF
TRBV7-2	TRBD1	.	TRBJ2-7	TGTGCCAGCAGCTTTTCGGGACAGGGGGTCTCCGAGCAGTACTTC	CASSFSGQGVSEQYF
TRBV25-1	TRBD1	.	TRBJ1-3	TGTGCCAGCAGTGCCTGGACAGGAAGCTCTGGAAACACCATATATTTT	CASSAWTGSSGNTIYF
TRBV9	.	.	TRBJ2-3	TGTGCCAGCAGCCTTACACCAGGGGAAACAGATACGCAGTATTTT	CASSLTPGETDTQYF
TRBV19	.	few	TRBJ1-1	TGTGCCAGTAGTGCCCGGGGGGGCAGAACTGAAGCTTTCTTT	CASSARGGRTEAFF
TRBV2	TRBD2	.	TRBJ2-3	TGTGCCAGCACCCGGCTAGCGGGGGGTGGGGATACGCAGTATTTT	CASTRLAGGGDTQYF
TRBV15	TRBD1	.	TRBJ2-2	TGTGCCACCAGCAGATCGACAGGGGGCAGAGTCACCGGGGAGCTGTTTTTT	CATSRSTGGRVTGELFF
TRBV4-3	TRBD2	.	TRBJ2-3	TGCGCCAGCAGCCAAGATTTGACGGGACTAGGCTCAGATACGCAGTATTTT	CASSQDLTGLGSDTQYF
TRBV28	TRBD1	.	TRBJ1-5	TGTGCCAGCAGTGCCCCTCCGGGACAGGAGGAGGATCAGCCCCAGCATTTT	CASSAPPGQEEDQPQHF
TRBV29-1	.	.	TRBJ1-5	TGCAGCGTGAGAGATAGCAATCAGCCCCAGCATTTT	CSVRDSNQPQHF
TRBV19	.	.	TRBJ1-5	TGTGCCAGTAGAAGAGGGAGCGCCGATCAGCCCCAGCATTTT	CASRRGSADQPQHF
TRBV5-1	TRBD2	.	TRBJ2-5	TGCGCCAGCAGCTCCGTCGCGGGGGAAGAGACCCAGTACTTC	CASSSVAGEETQYF
TRBV13	.	.	TRBJ1-6	TGTGCCAGCAGCTTAGCCGGGCGGGGGCCGTTAAATTCACCCCTCCACTTT	CASSLAGRGPLNSPLHF
TRBV3-1/TRBV3-2	TRBD2	.	TRBJ2-1	TGTGCCAGCAGCCCCGGGACTAGCGGGGGGGCCCTCAATGAGCAGTTCTTC	CASSPGTSGGALNEQFF
TRBV30	TRBD2	.	TRBJ2-5	TGTGCCTGGAACAGCGGGGGTGGGGAGACCCAGTACTTC	CAWNSGGGETQYF
TRBV3-1/TRBV3-2	.	.	TRBJ1-5	TGTGCCAGCAGCCACTCAAAGGGGCAGGTTCAACAGCCCCAGCATTTT	CASSHSKGQVQQPQHF
TRBV4-1	.	once	TRBJ1-4	TGCGCCAGCAGCCCGGGTGGGGCGTTAGGTCCTAGTGAAAAACTGTTTTTT	CASSPGGALGPSEKLFF
TRBV2	.	.	TRBJ1-6	TGTGCCAGCAGTAAAACCCCAGAGGGTTCGCGTTCACCCCTCCACTTT	CASSKTPEGSRSPLHF
TRBV28	.	.	TRBJ1-2	TGTGCCAGCACCAGTCCGAGGTATGGCTACACCTTC	CASTSPRYGYTF
TRBV7-2	TRBD1	.	TRBJ2-7	TGTGCCAGCAGCCAAGTGGGGACAGGGGTCGACGAGCAGTACTTC	CASSQVGTGVDEQYF
TRBV4-2	.	.	TRBJ1-4	TGTGCCAGCAGCCAAGAGGGGCAAGCAACTAATGAAAAACTGTTTTTT	CASSQEGQATNEKLFF
TRBV20-1	.	.	TRBJ1-1	TGCAGTGCTAGTCAAATTTTGAACACTGAAGCTTTCTTT	CSASQILNTEAFF
TRBV18	.	.	TRBJ1-3	TGTGCCAGCTCACCTACAAGAGGGGGATCTGGAAACACCATATATTTT	CASSPTRGGSGNTIYF
TRBV7-9	.	few	TRBJ1-3	TGTGCCAGCAGCTTAGGTAGAGCCAACACCATATATTTT	CASSLGRANTIYF
TRBV7-9	TRBD1	once	TRBJ1-1	TGTGCCAGCAGCTTCCAAACGGGGACAGGGCGGGGTAGGTTCACTGAAGCTTTCTTT	CASSFQTGTGRGRFTEAFF
TRBV6-2/TRBV6-3	TRBD1	.	TRBJ1-5	TGTGCCAGCAGTTCGGGACAGTCAGAAGATCAGCCCCAGCATTTT	CASSSGQSEDQPQHF
TRBV5-8	TRBD1	.	TRBJ1-1	TGTGCCAGCAGCTTGGCCAGGGGGGAGAACACTGAAGCTTTCTTT	CASSLARGENTEAFF
TRBV10-3	.	.	TRBJ2-3	TGTGCCATCAGTGAGTCCATGGTTGCAGGGAGCACAGATACGCAGTATTTT	CAISESMVAGSTDTQYF
TRBV2	TRBD1	few	TRBJ1-1	TGTGCCAGCAGTACCACAGGGGGGAACACTGAAGCTTTCTTT	CASSTTGGNTEAFF
TRBV7-9	.	once	TRBJ2-1	TGTGCCAGCAGCCGACCGGGGGCGGTCGGGGGGCGATATGAGCAGTTCTTC	CASSRPGAVGGRYEQFF
TRBV2	.	.	TRBJ2-7	TGTGCCAGCAAGGGGGACACCATCTCCTACGAGCAGTACTTC	CASKGDTISYEQYF
TRBV5-1	TRBD1	.	TRBJ2-7	TGCGCCAGCAGCCCCGGACAGGGGGCGATATCCTACGAGCAGTACTTC	CASSPGQGAISYEQYF
TRBV19	.	.	TRBJ1-5	TGTGCCAGTCAGGGCCCCCTCAACAATCAGCCCCAGCATTTT	CASQGPLNNQPQHF
TRBV2	TRBD2	.	TRBJ2-1	TGTGCCAGCAGTGAGGCTAGCGGGGGCCACAATGAGCAGTTCTTC	CASSEASGGHNEQFF
TRBV28	TRBD1	.	TRBJ2-1	TGTGCCAGCAGAACAACAGGGGGCTCCTACAATGAGCAGTTCTTC	CASRTTGGSYNEQFF
TRBV7-9	TRBD1	.	TRBJ1-6	TGTGCCAGCAGCAGACCCCCGGGACAGGCGATCTATAATTCACCCCTCCACTTT	CASSRPPGQAIYNSPLHF
TRBV28	TRBD1	.	TRBJ1-1	TGTGCCAGCAGGCAAGACAGGGGTGGGACTGAAGCTTTCTTT	CASRQDRGGTEAFF
TRBV2	TRBD2	.	TRBJ2-1	TGTGCCAGCAGTGATCTAGCGGGGGATTTCGATGAGCAGTTCTTC	CASSDLAGDFDEQFF
TRBV7-9	.	.	TRBJ1-6	TGTGCCAGCAGCCCTAGGGGAGGCAATTCACCCCTCCACTTT	CASSPRGGNSPLHF
TRBV5-1	.	.	TRBJ2-7	TGCGCCAGCAGCGCCGGGACACAAAACTACGAGCAGTACTTC	CASSAGTQNYEQYF
TRBV2	.	.	TRBJ2-7	TGTGCCAGCAATACAGGGTTAGGCGAGCAGTACTTC	CASNTGLGEQYF
TRBV10-2	.	.	TRBJ2-1	TGCGCCAGCAGACAGGGAGGGGATGAGCAGTTCTTC	CASRQGGDEQFF
TRBV10-3	TRBD2	many	TRBJ2-7	TGTGCCACCTCCGTCCCAGCGGGGGACGCCTACGAGCAGTACTTC	CATSVPAGDAYEQYF
TRBV6-5	TRBD2	.	TRBJ2-1	TGTGCCAGCAGCCTCCTCGGGGGGGCGGTCAATGAGCAGTTCTTC	CASSLLGGAVNEQFF
TRBV2	.	.	TRBJ1-5	TGTGCCAGCAGTGGACAGGGCAATCAGCCCCAGCATTTT	CASSGQGNQPQHF
TRBV29-1	.	.	TRBJ1-1	TGCAGCGTTGACCTTGGGGGAGGGGGGAACACTGAAGCTTTCTTT	CSVDLGGGGNTEAFF
TRBV5-1	TRBD2	once	TRBJ2-3	TGCGCCAGCAGGTCTGGACTAGCTCAGAGCACAGATACGCAGTATTTT	CASRSGLAQSTDTQYF
TRBV5-1	.	once	TRBJ1-5	TGCGCCAGCATCCAAACATGGACAGTTAGCAATCAGCCCCAGCATTTT	CASIQTWTVSNQPQHF
TRBV2	.	.	TRBJ2-2	TGTGCCAGCATTATGACAGCCACCGGGGAGCTGTTTTTT	CASIMTATGELFF
TRBV3-1/TRBV3-2	.	.	TRBJ2-4	TGTGCCAGCAGCCAAGGCGGGCAAATTAAAAACATTCAGTACTTC	CASSQGGQIKNIQYF
TRBV7-2	TRBD2	.	TRBJ2-3	TGTGCCAGCAGCCGGCAGCGGGGGGCAGATACGCAGTATTTT	CASSRQRGADTQYF
TRBV5-8	TRBD1	once	TRBJ1-3	TGTGCCAGCAGCTTGGGGGGACAGGGCAGACAAAACACCATATATTTT	CASSLGGQGRQNTIYF